This is a list of T cell receptor beta chains from one sample in a study of T-cell reconstitution after alpha-beta-depleted transplantation in children. TCRdb independently ran MiXCR on the PCR reads; one entry per CDR3 protein. The table shows roughly 340,000 distinct CDR3 sequences, with around 15% occurring only once. Material: PBMCs, mostly from graft donor cells, obtained 360 days after TCRalphabeta/CD19-depleted stem cell transplant. The source is a male patient between 2 and 15 years old who had a stem cell transplant for acute lymphoblastic leukemia, so the T cells may come from the graft donor. CDR3s leave out the opening cysteine and the closing phenylalanine or tryptophan.

>TRBJ2-1|TRBV9
ASGEGYNEQF
>TRBJ1-1|TRBV12-3/TRBV12-4
ASSPSTGAAF
>TRBJ2-1|TRBV12-3/TRBV12-4
ASSRSGKYNEQF
>TRBJ2-7|TRBV2
ASSGTSGTSYEQY
>TRBJ1-6|TRBV12-3/TRBV12-4
ASSLTLRSPLH
>TRBJ2-7|TRBV28
ASRTSYEQY
>TRBJ1-2|TRBV12-3/TRBV12-4
ASSLSIETWRGYT
>TRBJ2-5|TRBV4-1
ASSPSGGGRVAPQETQY
>TRBJ1-1|TRBV7-9
ASSLVGTGGSEAF
>TRBJ2-7|TRBV29-1
SVEVAYQGQAILEQY
>TRBJ2-7|TRBV7-8
ASSFHRDRSLSSYEQY
>TRBJ2-1|TRBV27
ASNTGVGPLDNEQF
>TRBJ2-3|TRBV6-1
ASSPLLTSTDTQY
>TRBJ2-1|TRBV5-1
ASRWRGTGLDEQF
>TRBJ2-7|TRBV4-2
ASSQAPSGSGYEQY
>TRBJ2-5|TRBV12-3/TRBV12-4
ASSFQTGQETQY
>TRBJ2-1|TRBV12-3/TRBV12-4
ASSPDGDNEQF
>TRBJ2-2|TRBV30
AYRDYFTGELF
>TRBJ2-2|TRBV28
ASGASGRGGELF
>TRBJ2-7|TRBV4-3
ASSQGFLAFEEQY